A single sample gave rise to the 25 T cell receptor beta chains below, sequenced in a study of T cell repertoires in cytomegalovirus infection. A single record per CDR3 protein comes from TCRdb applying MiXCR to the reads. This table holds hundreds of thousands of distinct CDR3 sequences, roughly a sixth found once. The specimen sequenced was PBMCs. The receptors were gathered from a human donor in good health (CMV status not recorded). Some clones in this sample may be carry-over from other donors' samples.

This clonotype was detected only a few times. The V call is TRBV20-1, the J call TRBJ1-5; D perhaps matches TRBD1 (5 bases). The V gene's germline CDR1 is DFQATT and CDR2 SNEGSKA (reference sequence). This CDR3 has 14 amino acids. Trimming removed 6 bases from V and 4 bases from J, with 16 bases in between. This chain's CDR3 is CSARPGRENQPQHF. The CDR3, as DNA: TGCAGTGCAAGACCGGGACGGGAAAATCAGCCCCAGCATTTT.

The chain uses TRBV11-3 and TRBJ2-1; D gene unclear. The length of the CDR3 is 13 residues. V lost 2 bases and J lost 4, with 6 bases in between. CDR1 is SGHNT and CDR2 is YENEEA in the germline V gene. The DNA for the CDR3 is TGTGCCAGCAGCTTAAGTCTGTACAATGAGCAGTTCTTC. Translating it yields CASSLSLYNEQFF.

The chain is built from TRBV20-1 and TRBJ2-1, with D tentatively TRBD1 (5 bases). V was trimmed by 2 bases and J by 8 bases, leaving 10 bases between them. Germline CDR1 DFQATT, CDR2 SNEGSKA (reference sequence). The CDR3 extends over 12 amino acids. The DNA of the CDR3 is TGCAGTGCTAGAAAGGGGATCTATGAGCAGTTCTTC. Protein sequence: CSARKGIYEQFF.

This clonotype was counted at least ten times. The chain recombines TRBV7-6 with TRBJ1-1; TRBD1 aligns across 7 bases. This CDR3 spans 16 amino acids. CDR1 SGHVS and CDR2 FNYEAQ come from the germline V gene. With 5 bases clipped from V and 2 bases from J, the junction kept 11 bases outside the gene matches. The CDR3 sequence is CASSLGRNRGNTEAFF. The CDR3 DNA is TGTGCCAGCAGCCTCGGGCGTAACAGGGGCAACACTGAAGCTTTCTTT.

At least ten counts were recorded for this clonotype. This CDR3 reads CASSLVTQEIPREQFF. The CDR3 bases are TGTGCCAGCAGCTTAGTAACGCAGGAGATTCCCCGTGAGCAGTTCTTC. This chain links TRBV7-8 with TRBJ2-1; D ambiguous. Per germline, CDR1 SGHVS and CDR2 FQNEAQ. V was pared by 1 base and J by 9 bases, with 19 bases between. The CDR3 runs to 16 residues.

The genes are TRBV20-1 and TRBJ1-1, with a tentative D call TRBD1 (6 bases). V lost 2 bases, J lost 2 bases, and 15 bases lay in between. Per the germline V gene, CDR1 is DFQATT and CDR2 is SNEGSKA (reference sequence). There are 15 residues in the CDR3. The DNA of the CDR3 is TGCAGTGCTAGAAAAAACAGGGTATCAAACACTGAAGCTTTCTTT. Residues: CSARKNRVSNTEAFF.

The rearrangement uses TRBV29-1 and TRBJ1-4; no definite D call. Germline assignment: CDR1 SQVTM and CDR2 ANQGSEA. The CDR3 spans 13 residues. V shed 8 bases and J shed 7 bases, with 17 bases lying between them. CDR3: CSFQDGRFEKLFF. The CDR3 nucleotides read TGCAGCTTTCAGGACGGGCGATTTGAAAAACTGTTTTTT.

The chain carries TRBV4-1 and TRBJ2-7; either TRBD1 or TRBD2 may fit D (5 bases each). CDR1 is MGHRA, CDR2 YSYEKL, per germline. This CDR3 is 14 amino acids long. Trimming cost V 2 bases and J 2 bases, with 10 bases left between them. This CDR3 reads CASSQRDGTYEQYF. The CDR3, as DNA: TGCGCCAGCAGCCAAAGGGACGGAACCTACGAGCAGTACTTC.

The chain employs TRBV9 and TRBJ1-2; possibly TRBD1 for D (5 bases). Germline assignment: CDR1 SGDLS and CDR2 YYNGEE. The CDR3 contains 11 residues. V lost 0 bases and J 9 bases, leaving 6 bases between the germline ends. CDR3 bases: TGTGCCAGCAGCGTAGAGGGGAGCTACACCTTC. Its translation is CASSVEGSYTF.

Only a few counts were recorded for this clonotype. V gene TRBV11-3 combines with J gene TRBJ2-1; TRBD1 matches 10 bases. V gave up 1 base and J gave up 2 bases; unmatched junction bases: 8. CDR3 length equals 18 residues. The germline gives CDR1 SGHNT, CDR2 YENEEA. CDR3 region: CASSLGSGGTGAYNEQFF. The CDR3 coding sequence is TGTGCCAGCAGCTTAGGCTCCGGAGGGACAGGGGCCTACAATGAGCAGTTCTTC.

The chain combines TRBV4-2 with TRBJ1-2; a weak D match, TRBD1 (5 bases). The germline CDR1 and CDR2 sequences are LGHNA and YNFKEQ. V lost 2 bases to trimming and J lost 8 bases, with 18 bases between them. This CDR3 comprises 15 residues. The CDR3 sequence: CASSQSRVQGRGYTF. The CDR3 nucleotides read TGTGCCAGCAGCCAATCACGTGTCCAGGGTCGAGGCTACACCTTC.

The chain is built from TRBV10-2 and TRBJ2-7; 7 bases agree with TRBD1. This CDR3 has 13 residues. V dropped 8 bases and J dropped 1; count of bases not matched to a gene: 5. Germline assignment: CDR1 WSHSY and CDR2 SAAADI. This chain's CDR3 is CASRWDRSYEQYF. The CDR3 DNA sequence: TGCGCCAGCCGTTGGGACAGATCCTACGAGCAGTACTTC.

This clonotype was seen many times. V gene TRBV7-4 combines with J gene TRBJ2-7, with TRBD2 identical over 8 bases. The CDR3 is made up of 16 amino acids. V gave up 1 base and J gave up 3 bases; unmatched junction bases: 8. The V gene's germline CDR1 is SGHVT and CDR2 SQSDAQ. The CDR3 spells CASSLVRGDYYYEQYF. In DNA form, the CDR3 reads TGTGCCAGCAGCTTAGTGCGGGGGGACTACTACTACGAGCAGTACTTC.

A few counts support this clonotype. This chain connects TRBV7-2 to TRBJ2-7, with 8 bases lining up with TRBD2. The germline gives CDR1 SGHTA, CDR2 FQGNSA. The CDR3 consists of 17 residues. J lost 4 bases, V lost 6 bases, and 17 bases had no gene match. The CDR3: CASSFRRTEGLVYEQYF. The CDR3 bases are TGTGCCAGCAGTTTTAGGCGGACGGAGGGACTAGTTTACGAGCAGTACTTC.

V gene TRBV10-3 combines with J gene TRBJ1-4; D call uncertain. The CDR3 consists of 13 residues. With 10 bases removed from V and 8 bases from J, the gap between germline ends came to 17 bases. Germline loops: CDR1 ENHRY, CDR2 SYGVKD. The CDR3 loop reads CATREGVGEKLFF. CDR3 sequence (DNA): TGTGCCACGCGGGAGGGTGTCGGAGAAAAACTGTTTTTT.

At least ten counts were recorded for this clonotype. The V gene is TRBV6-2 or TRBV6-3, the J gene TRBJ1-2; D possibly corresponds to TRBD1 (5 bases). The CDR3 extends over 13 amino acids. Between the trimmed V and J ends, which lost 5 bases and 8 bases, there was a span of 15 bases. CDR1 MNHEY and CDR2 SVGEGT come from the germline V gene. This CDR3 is CASSPYKGNGYTF. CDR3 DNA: TGTGCCAGCAGTCCCTATAAGGGGAACGGCTACACCTTC.

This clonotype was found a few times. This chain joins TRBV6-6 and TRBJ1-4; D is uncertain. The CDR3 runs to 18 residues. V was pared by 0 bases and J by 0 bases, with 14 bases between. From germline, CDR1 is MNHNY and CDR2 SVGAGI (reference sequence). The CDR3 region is CASSYSLGGIATNEKLFF. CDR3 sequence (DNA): TGTGCCAGCAGTTACTCCCTAGGAGGCATCGCAACTAATGAAAAACTGTTTTTT.

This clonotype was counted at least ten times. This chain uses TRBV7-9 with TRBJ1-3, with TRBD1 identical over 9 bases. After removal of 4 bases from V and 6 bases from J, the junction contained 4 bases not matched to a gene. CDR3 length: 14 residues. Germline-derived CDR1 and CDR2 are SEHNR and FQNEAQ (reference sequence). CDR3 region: CASSSGQGANTIYF. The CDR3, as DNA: TGTGCCAGCAGCTCGGGACAGGGAGCAAACACCATATATTTT.

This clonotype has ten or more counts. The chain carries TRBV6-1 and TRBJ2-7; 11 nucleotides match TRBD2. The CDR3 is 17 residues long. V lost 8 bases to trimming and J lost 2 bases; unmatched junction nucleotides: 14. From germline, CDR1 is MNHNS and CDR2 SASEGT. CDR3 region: CASVATSGVPGAYEQYF. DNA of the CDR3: TGTGCCAGCGTGGCGACTAGCGGGGTCCCTGGGGCCTACGAGCAGTACTTC.

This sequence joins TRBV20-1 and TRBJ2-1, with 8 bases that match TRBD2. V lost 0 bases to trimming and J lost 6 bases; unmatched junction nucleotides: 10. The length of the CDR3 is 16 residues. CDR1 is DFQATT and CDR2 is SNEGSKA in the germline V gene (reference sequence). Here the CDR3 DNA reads TGCAGTGCTAGAGACATGGCTGAGCGGGGGCTCAATGAGCAGTTCTTC. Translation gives CSARDMAERGLNEQFF.

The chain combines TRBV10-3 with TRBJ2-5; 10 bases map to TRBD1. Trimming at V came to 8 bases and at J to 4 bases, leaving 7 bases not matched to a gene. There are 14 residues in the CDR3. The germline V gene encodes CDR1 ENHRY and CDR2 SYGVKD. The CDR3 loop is CAIQAGTGAETQYF. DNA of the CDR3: TGTGCCATCCAGGCCGGGACAGGGGCAGAGACCCAGTACTTC.

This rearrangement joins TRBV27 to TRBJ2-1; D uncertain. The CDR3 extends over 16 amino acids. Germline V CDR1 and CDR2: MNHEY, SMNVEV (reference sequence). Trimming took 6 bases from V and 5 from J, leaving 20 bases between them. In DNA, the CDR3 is TGTGCCAGCAGGCCTAACTGGCCCAGCCCCAACAATGAGCAGTTCTTC. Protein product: CASRPNWPSPNNEQFF.

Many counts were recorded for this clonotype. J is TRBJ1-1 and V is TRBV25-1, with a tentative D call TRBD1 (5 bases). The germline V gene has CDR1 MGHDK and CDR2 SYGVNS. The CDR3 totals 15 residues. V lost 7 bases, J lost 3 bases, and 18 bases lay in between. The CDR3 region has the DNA TGTGCCAGCACCCCCGGGACCGGGGGGGACACTGAAGCTTTCTTT. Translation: CASTPGTGGDTEAFF.

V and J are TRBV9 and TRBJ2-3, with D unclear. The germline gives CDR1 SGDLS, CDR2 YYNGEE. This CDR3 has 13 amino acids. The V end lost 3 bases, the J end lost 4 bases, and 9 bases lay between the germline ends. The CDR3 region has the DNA TGTGCCAGCAGCGCCAATTTCGCAGATACGCAGTATTTT. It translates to CASSANFADTQYF.

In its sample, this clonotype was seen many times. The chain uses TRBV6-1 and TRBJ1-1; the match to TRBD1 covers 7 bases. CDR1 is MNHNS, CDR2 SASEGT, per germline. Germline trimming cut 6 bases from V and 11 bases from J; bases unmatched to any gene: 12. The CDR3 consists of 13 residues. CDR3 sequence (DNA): TGTGCCAGCAGCACAGGACAGGACTTTGGGGCTTTCTTT. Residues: CASSTGQDFGAFF.